The clone carrying this T cell receptor (beta chain) was recorded a few times. The data derive from a study of cytomegalovirus exposure and HLA in healthy donors. Measured with immunoSEQ multiplex PCR; TCRdb has only the in-frame clones, and not every one. Counted here are under 150,000 clones, around 90% occurring once; the ten biggest clones make up around 10%. Germline V gene data show CDR1 as SGDLS and CDR2 as YYNGEE. This CDR3 comprises 13 residues. V was cut by 4 bases and J by 8 bases, with 15 bases left in between. Sequenced material: PBMCs. The receptor comes from a man aged 18 to 29 in good health and CMV-seropositive. The rearrangement joins TRBV9 to TRBJ1-2; no clear D. The DNA of the CDR3 is TGTGCCAGCAGCCCGAGGGTTCGATGGGGCTACACCTTC. It encodes CASSPRVRWGYTF.